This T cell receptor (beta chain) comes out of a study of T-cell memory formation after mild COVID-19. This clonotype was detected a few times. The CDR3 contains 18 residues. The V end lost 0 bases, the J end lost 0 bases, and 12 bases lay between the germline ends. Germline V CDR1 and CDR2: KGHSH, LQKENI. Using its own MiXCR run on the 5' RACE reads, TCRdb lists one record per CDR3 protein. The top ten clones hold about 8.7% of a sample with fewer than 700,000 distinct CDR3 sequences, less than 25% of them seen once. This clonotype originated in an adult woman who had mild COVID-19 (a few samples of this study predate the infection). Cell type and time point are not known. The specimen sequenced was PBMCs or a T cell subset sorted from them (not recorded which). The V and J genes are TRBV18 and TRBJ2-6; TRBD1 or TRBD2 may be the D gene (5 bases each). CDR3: CASSPPGRKNSGANVLTF. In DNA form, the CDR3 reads TGTGCCAGCTCACCACCGGGACGGAAAAACTCTGGGGCCAACGTCCTGACTTTC.